Shown below are 30 T cell receptor beta chains from a single sample sequenced in a study of blood T cells in healthy people across ages. Together with a sample-barcoded 5' primer, a J-beta primer mix was included in a second PCR lasting roughly 6 to 12 cycles. A single record per CDR3 protein comes from TCRdb applying MiXCR to the 5' RACE reads. Of about 1.8 million distinct CDR3 sequences listed, around half are singletons. Sequences were obtained from blood. The origin of the receptors is a woman between 40 and 50 years old in good health.

This clonotype appeared a few times. This chain connects TRBV9 to TRBJ2-7; D is perhaps TRBD2 (5 bases). This CDR3 comprises 14 residues. Trimming removed 1 base at V and 6 bases at J, with 14 bases between. Germline values: CDR1 SGDLS, CDR2 YYNGEE. For the CDR3, the DNA is TGTGCCAGCAGCGTAAGAGCGGCCGAGATCGAGCAGTACTTC. As protein: CASSVRAAEIEQYF.

The V and J genes are TRBV27 and TRBJ1-1; D may be TRBD1 (5 bases). The CDR3 extends over 17 amino acids. The germline gives CDR1 MNHEY, CDR2 SMNVEV (reference sequence). The germline V and J ends were trimmed by 4 bases and 1 base, with 19 bases remaining between them. The DNA of the CDR3 is TGTGCCAGCAGTTCCCCAGTGCGTGGTCAGGGGAACACTGAAGCTTTCTTT. Protein product: CASSSPVRGQGNTEAFF.

This clonotype was seen only a few times. J is TRBJ2-1 and V is TRBV20-1, with 10 bases matching TRBD2. The CDR3 consists of 13 residues. Trimming took 8 bases from V and 6 from J; bases not matched to a gene: 7. CDR1 DFQATT and CDR2 SNEGSKA come from the germline V gene (reference sequence). For the CDR3, the DNA is TGCAGTCCCGGGACTAGCGTACCCAATGAGCAGTTCTTC. This gives the protein CSPGTSVPNEQFF.

For this clonotype: One end of the junction does not line up with germline, which may come from a read error. This sequence joins TRBV18 and TRBJ2-1; D might be TRBD1 (6 bases). CDR1 KGHSH and CDR2 LQKENI come from the germline V gene. The CDR3 extends over 16 amino acids. CDR3 region: CASSPRTARSYNEQFF. The CDR3, as DNA: TGCGCCAGCTCACCGAGGACAGCCCGCTCCTACAATGAGCAGTTCTTC.

The gene calls are TRBV20-1 and TRBJ2-7; tentative D call: TRBD1 (5 bases). Per the germline V gene, CDR1 is DFQATT and CDR2 is SNEGSKA (reference sequence). The V end was cut by 5 bases, the J end by 4 bases, with 18 bases between. There are 14 residues in the CDR3. CDR3 DNA: TGCAGTGCTGAAGACAGTCTCGGGTGGTACGAGCAGTACTTC. This sequence encodes CSAEDSLGWYEQYF.

The V call is TRBV12-3 or TRBV12-4, the J call TRBJ2-3, with D perhaps TRBD1 (5 bases). Deletions cut 3 bases from V and 4 bases from J, with 17 bases between. The CDR3 is 16 amino acids. CDR3 coding DNA: TGTGCCAGCAGTTTTCCGGACATAGGTAGGGCAGATACGCAGTATTTT. It yields the protein CASSFPDIGRADTQYF.

The genes are TRBV4-1 and TRBJ2-3, with D tentatively TRBD1 (5 bases). The germline V and J ends were trimmed by 4 bases and 2 bases, with 16 bases remaining between them. CDR3 size: 16 residues. Looked up from germline, CDR1 is MGHRA and CDR2 is YSYEKL. CDR3 sequence: CASSLVSGSPTDTQYF. DNA of the CDR3: TGCGCCAGCAGCCTAGTATCAGGGTCCCCCACAGATACGCAGTATTTT.

The chain combines TRBV6-5 with TRBJ2-5, with 7 positions matching TRBD1. This CDR3 has 12 residues. Trimming cost V 2 bases and J 11 bases; bases outside gene matches: 5. Looked up from germline, CDR1 is MNHEY and CDR2 is SVGAGI. The CDR3 loop is CASSYGQAEQYF. CDR3 sequence (DNA): TGTGCCAGCAGTTACGGACAGGCAGAACAGTACTTC.

This clonotype has only a few counts. J is TRBJ2-1 and V is TRBV29-1; no reliable D call. This CDR3 has 13 amino acids. Germline V gene data show CDR1 as SQVTM and CDR2 as ANQGSEA. Trimming took 5 bases from V and 9 from J, leaving 17 bases between them. Written as DNA, the CDR3 is TGCAGCGTTCTACCGACTCGGAACGGTGAGCAGTTCTTC. This codes for CSVLPTRNGEQFF.

The DNA of the CDR3 is TGCGCCAGCAGCCAAGATGGGCAGGGAGGTATGGATACGCAGTATTTT. It codes for CASSQDGQGGMDTQYF. This sequence joins TRBV4-3 and TRBJ2-3, with D perhaps TRBD2 (6 bases). The ends were cut back, 0 bases at V and 6 bases at J, with 16 bases in the middle. Germline V gene sequence: CDR1 LGHNA, CDR2 YSLEER. The CDR3 length is 16 residues.

This rearrangement joins TRBV20-1 to TRBJ2-5, with TRBD2 matching 8 bases. Looked up from germline, CDR1 is DFQATT and CDR2 is SNEGSKA (reference sequence). J lost 1 base, V lost 2 bases, and 3 bases had no gene match. The CDR3 is 14 residues long. This chain's CDR3 is CSARRRGVQETQYF. The CDR3 DNA reads TGCAGTGCTAGACGGCGGGGGGTCCAAGAGACCCAGTACTTC.

This clonotype came up once. The gene calls are TRBV15 and TRBJ2-1; 9 bases are a match to TRBD1. The better agreement between TRBJ2-7 and the DNA end casts doubt on the J call. CDR1 and CDR2 (germline): LNHNV, YYDKDF (reference sequence). The CDR3 length is 14 residues. In DNA form, the CDR3 reads TGTGCCACCAACAGGGGGCTATTCAACAATGAGCAGTACTTC. Translation: CATNRGLFNNEQYF.

The CDR3 DNA follows: TGTGCCAGCAGTGAAGCGCTTAGGACAGATGGCTACACCTTC. It yields the protein CASSEALRTDGYTF. The chain couples TRBV2 to TRBJ1-2; D possibly corresponds to TRBD1 (6 bases). The CDR3 covers 14 residues. Germline CDR1 reads SNHLY; CDR2 reads FYNNEI. V lost 0 bases and J lost 6, with 11 bases in between.

The V gene is TRBV29-1, the J gene TRBJ1-4; D is undetermined. The CDR3 is made up of 14 amino acids. The V end lost 7 bases, the J end lost 2 bases, and 14 bases lay between the germline ends. CDR1 SQVTM and CDR2 ANQGSEA come from the germline V gene. DNA for the CDR3: TGCAGCGCTGACCGAAGGTCGACTAATGAAAAACTGTTTTTT. The encoded protein is CSADRRSTNEKLFF.

The chain recombines TRBV5-1 with TRBJ2-3; 10 positions match TRBD1. Germline V gives CDR1 SGHRS, CDR2 YFSETQ. This CDR3 comprises 14 residues. The ends lost 4 bases at V and 5 bases at J; junction bases unmatched: 4. CDR3 in DNA: TGCGCCAGCAGCGTCGGACAGGGGGTAGATACGCAGTATTTT. Translating it yields CASSVGQGVDTQYF. The entire variable domain, with the rest obtained from reference TRBV5-1 and TRBJ2-3, is as follows: KAGVTQTPRYLIKTRGQQVTLSCSPISGHRSVSWYQQTPGQGLQFLFEYFSETQRNKGNFPGRFSGRQFSNSRSEMNVSTLELGDSALYLCASSVGQGVDTQYFGPGTRLTVL.

The chain uses TRBV28 and TRBJ1-2; the D is unclear. CDR1 and CDR2 (germline): MDHEN, SYDVKM. This CDR3 spans 14 amino acids. Trimming cost V 9 bases and J 4 bases, with 18 bases left between them. The CDR3 DNA follows: TGTGCCAGACTCGGGAGCCTAGGGTTCTATGGCTACACCTTC. This sequence encodes CARLGSLGFYGYTF.

This chain joins TRBV9 and TRBJ2-3, with TRBD2 identical over 9 bases. V lost 2 bases, J lost 1 base, and 5 bases stayed unmatched. This CDR3 comprises 16 residues. Germline V CDR1 and CDR2: SGDLS, YYNGEE. The CDR3 reads CASSVGGGAGTDTQYF. DNA for the CDR3: TGTGCCAGCAGCGTCGGCGGGGGGGCTGGCACAGATACGCAGTATTTT.

The V call is TRBV5-1, the J call TRBJ2-1, with a weak D call TRBD1 (6 bases). The end of the DNA fits TRBJ2-7 better, so the J call may be wrong. From germline, CDR1 is SGHRS and CDR2 YFSETQ. The CDR3 covers 15 residues. The CDR3 sequence: CASSLLRGSYNEQYF. The CDR3 region has the DNA TGCGCCAGCAGCTTACTCAGGGGCTCCTACAATGAGCAGTACTTC.

In this sample, this clonotype turned up a few times. The chain couples TRBV6-5 to TRBJ2-5, with 8 bases aligning to TRBD1. Trimming cost V 8 bases and J 6 bases; bases outside gene matches: 5. Per germline, CDR1 MNHEY and CDR2 SVGAGI. This CDR3 comprises 12 residues. The CDR3 region has the DNA TGTGCCAGCGGACAGGGAGAGAAGACCCAGTACTTC. Translation: CASGQGEKTQYF.

The chain employs TRBV5-6 and TRBJ1-6; no clear D gene. V dropped 5 bases and J dropped 0 bases, with 6 bases sitting between them. The germline CDR1 and CDR2 sequences are SGHDT and YYEEEE. This CDR3 spans 14 amino acids. CDR3 bases: TGTGCCAGCAGGGCGGTCTCCTATAATTCACCCCTCCACTTT. It yields the protein CASRAVSYNSPLHF.

The J gene is TRBJ2-3, the V gene TRBV29-1; TRBD1 matches 9 bases. V dropped 4 bases and J dropped 3; count of bases not matched to a gene: 20. Germline V gene data show CDR1 as SQVTM and CDR2 as ANQGSEA. This CDR3 has 19 residues. As DNA, the CDR3 is TGCAGCGTTGCTGGCATGAGATGGGTACAGGGGGCTAGGACAGATACGCAGTATTTT. As protein: CSVAGMRWVQGARTDTQYF.

This clonotype came up a few times. V and J are TRBV4-3 and TRBJ2-1, with TRBD2 matching over 8 bases. Germline CDR1 and CDR2: LGHNA and YSLEER. This CDR3 has 17 residues. Unmatched junction bases numbered 11, after V lost 0 bases and J lost 7 bases. Here the CDR3 reads CASSQDHPGGVLNEQFF. Here the CDR3 DNA reads TGCGCCAGCAGCCAAGATCATCCCGGGGGGGTCCTAAATGAGCAGTTCTTC.

The chain joins TRBV29-1 to TRBJ1-5, with TRBD1 matching 7 bases. Germline assignment: CDR1 SQVTM and CDR2 ANQGSEA. V was clipped by 4 bases and J by 3 bases; unmatched bases: 9. CDR3 length: 15 residues. The CDR3, as DNA: TGCAGCGTTGGACTAACAGGGGAGGCCAATCAGCCCCAGCATTTT. This gives the protein CSVGLTGEANQPQHF.

This clonotype was observed a handful of times. The genes are TRBV5-1 and TRBJ2-3, with TRBD2 identical over 10 bases. The V and J ends lost 0 bases and 5 bases, in that order; junction bases with no gene match: 12. The germline gives CDR1 SGHRS, CDR2 YFSETQ. The CDR3 spans 18 residues. The CDR3 DNA reads as TGCGCCAGCAGCTTGGGACTAGCGGGTCGGCCGGGTCAAGATACGCAGTATTTT. The encoded protein is CASSLGLAGRPGQDTQYF. Drawing the rest from reference TRBV5-1 and TRBJ2-3, the complete variable domain is KAGVTQTPRYLIKTRGQQVTLSCSPISGHRSVSWYQQTPGQGLQFLFEYFSETQRNKGNFPGRFSGRQFSNSRSEMNVSTLELGDSALYLCASSLGLAGRPGQDTQYFGPGTRLTVL.

This chain links TRBV5-1 with TRBJ2-7; D ambiguous. The CDR3 sequence is 14 residues long. V was cut by 2 bases and J by 0 bases, with 9 bases left in between. Germline CDR1 is SGHRS and CDR2 is YFSETQ. In DNA, the CDR3 is TGCGCCAGCAGCTTTACCACCAACTCCTACGAGCAGTACTTC. Translated: CASSFTTNSYEQYF.

The chain links TRBV7-9 to TRBJ2-4; D not certain. Germline CDR1 SEHNR, CDR2 FQNEAQ (reference sequence). The V end lost 1 base, the J end lost 8 bases, and 6 bases lay between the germline ends. The CDR3 runs 12 residues. In nucleotides, the CDR3 is TGTGCCAGCAGCTTAGAAGGGCACATTCAGTACTTC. This translates into CASSLEGHIQYF.

The J gene is TRBJ2-7, the V gene TRBV7-2, with no clear D. The DNA end is a closer match to TRBJ2-4, so the J assignment may be wrong. CDR1 and CDR2 (germline): SGHTA, FQGNSA. There are 11 residues in the CDR3. The CDR3 coding sequence is TGTGCCAGCAGCTTAGATTACATTCAGTACTTC. Protein sequence: CASSLDYIQYF.

This clonotype appeared many times. V and J are TRBV29-1 and TRBJ1-2; D not certain. CDR3 size: 11 residues. V lost 0 bases to trimming and J lost 8 bases, with 7 bases between them. Per germline, CDR1 SQVTM and CDR2 ANQGSEA. In DNA, the CDR3 is TGCAGCGTTGAAGATCGCTACGGCTACACCTTC. The encoded protein is CSVEDRYGYTF.

In this sample, this clonotype turned up a few times. The rearrangement links TRBV28 to TRBJ2-4; TRBD1 aligns across 8 bases. The J call may not be correct, given that the DNA end is closer to TRBJ2-7. CDR3 size: 14 residues. Germline-derived CDR1 and CDR2 are MDHEN and SYDVKM. The CDR3 region has the DNA TGTGCCAGCAGTTTTCGGGGGACAGGCTACGAGCAGTACTTC. Protein sequence: CASSFRGTGYEQYF.

The chain carries TRBV6-6 and TRBJ1-6; possible D gene TRBD1, 5 bases. Germline loops: CDR1 MNHNY, CDR2 SVGAGI (reference sequence). Trimming stripped 5 bases from V and 9 bases from J, with 11 bases between. The CDR3 is 13 amino acids. The CDR3 coding sequence is TGTGCCAGCAGTACAGGTCAAGGTTCACCCCTCCACTTT. It specifies CASSTGQGSPLHF.